This entry features one TCR beta chain sequence. CD8 cells regarded as naive lacked CD45RO, were positively chosen for CCR7, and omitted terminally differentiated effector memory CD45RA+ cells. Sequencing was performed with immunoSEQ multiplex PCR; in TCRdb, only in-frame clones are kept and a portion is missing. The sample lists about 2.2 million clones; around 93% were seen once. The data originate from a study of shared clonotypes between healthy human individuals. The CDR3 length is 16 residues. Losses at the gene ends were 7 bases for V and 7 bases for J; bases not matched to a gene: 14. CDR1 is MDHEN, CDR2 SYDVKM, per germline.

The chain combines TRBV28 with TRBJ1-5; 9 bases are shared with TRBD1. The clonotype was recovered from a young man in good health. Some clones in this sample may be carry-over from other donors' samples. The sample comprised naive CD8+ T cells from PBMCs. CDR3 coding DNA: TGTGCCAGCATAAATTTAGTGGACAGGGGTCGACAGCCCCAGCATTTT. Protein product: CASINLVDRGRQPQHF.